Listed below are T cell receptor beta chains from one sample, sequenced in a study of cytomegalovirus exposure and HLA in healthy donors. Sequenced by immunoSEQ multiplex PCR; TCRdb stores in-frame clones only, minus some. Among around 300,000 clones listed, approximately 91% were seen once. Sequencing was done on a sample of PBMCs. These receptors were obtained from a man aged 25 to 40 in good health and CMV-seronegative. Each CDR3 is given with its conserved first and last residue. The order of the fields is V gene, J gene, CDR3 protein.

TRBV9	TRBJ2-1	CASSDGRGLDEQFF
TRBV7-9	TRBJ1-4	CASSPTGNPIEKLFF
TRBV16	TRBJ2-2	CASSQSIPREGELFF
TRBV5-6	TRBJ2-7	CASRRTGENYEQYF
TRBV5-1	TRBJ1-1	CASSFSEGLNTEAFF
TRBV25-1	TRBJ2-4	CASSDPGQANIQYF
TRBV6-5	TRBJ1-1	CASSRTSTGGTEAFF
TRBV27	TRBJ2-7	CASRIGTGGIYEQYF
TRBV15	TRBJ2-3	CATSREVGRSRTDTQYF
TRBV5-1	TRBJ2-7	CASSLRPPTYEQYF
TRBV6-1	TRBJ2-3	CASRDRGPDTQYF
TRBV4-3	TRBJ1-1	CASSQRLGAGNTEAFF
TRBV5-6	TRBJ2-1	CASSLGQGGVYNEQFF
TRBV2	TRBJ2-1	CASSHPGRGNEQFF
TRBV4-1	TRBJ2-1	CASKSSARSNNEQFF
TRBV7-8	TRBJ1-6	CASSLSAGSSPLHF
TRBV10-1	TRBJ1-1	CASTRGQGAEAFF
TRBV6-5	TRBJ1-1	CASSIDRGVAEAFF
TRBV2	TRBJ1-1	CASSDLRTGGLWNTEAFF
TRBV9	TRBJ2-7	CASSEEPRGYHEQYF
TRBV9	TRBJ1-5	CASSMGQGLGQPQHF
TRBV9	TRBJ1-2	CASSPGQVYGYTF